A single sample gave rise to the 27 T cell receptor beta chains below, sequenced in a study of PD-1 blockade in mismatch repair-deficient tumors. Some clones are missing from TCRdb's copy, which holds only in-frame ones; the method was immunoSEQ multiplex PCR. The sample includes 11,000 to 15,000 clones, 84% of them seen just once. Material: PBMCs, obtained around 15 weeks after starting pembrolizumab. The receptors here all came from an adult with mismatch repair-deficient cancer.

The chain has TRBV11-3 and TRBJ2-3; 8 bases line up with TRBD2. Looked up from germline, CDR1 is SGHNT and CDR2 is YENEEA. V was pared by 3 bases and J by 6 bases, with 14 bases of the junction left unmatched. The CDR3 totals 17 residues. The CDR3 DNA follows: TGTGCCAGCAGCTTCTGGGACTCTAGCGGGTCGCGGGATACGCAGTATTTT. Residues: CASSFWDSSGSRDTQYF.

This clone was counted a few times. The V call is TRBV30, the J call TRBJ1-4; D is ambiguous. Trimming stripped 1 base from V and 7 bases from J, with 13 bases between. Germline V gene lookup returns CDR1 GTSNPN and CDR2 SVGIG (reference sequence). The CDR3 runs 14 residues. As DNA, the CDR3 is TGTGCCTGGAGTGACTATAGAGGGAGTGAAAAACTGTTTTTT. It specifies CAWSDYRGSEKLFF. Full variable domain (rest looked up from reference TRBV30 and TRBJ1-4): SQTIHQWPATLVQPVGSPLSLECTVEGTSNPNLYWYRQAAGRGLQLLFYSVGIGQISSEVPQNLSASRPQDRQFILSSKKLLLSDSGFYLCAWSDYRGSEKLFFGSGTQLSVL.

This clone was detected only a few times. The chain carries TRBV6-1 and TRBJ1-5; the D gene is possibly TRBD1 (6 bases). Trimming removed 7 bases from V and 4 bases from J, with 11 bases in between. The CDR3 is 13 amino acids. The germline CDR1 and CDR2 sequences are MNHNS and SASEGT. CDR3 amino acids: CASNGQLNQPQHF. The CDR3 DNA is TGTGCCAGCAATGGACAGCTAAATCAGCCCCAGCATTTT.

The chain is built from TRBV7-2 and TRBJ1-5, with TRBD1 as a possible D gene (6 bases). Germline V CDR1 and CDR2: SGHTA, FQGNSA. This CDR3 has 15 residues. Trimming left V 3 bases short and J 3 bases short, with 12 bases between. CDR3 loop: CASSFLRGTNQPQHF. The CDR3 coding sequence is TGTGCCAGCAGCTTTCTAAGGGGGACCAATCAGCCCCAGCATTTT.

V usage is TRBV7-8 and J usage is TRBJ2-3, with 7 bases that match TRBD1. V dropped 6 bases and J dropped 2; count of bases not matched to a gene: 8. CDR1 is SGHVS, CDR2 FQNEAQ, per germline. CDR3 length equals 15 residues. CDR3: CASRARTGFTDTQYF. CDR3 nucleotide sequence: TGTGCCAGCAGAGCAAGGACAGGCTTCACAGATACGCAGTATTTT.

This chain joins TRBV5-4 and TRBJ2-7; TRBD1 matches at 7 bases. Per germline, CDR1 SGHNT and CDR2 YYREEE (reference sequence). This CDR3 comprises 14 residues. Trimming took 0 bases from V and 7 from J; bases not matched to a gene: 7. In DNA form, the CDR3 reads TGTGCCAGCAGCTTGGAAGGGGGCGCGTGGGAGCAGTACTTC. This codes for CASSLEGGAWEQYF.

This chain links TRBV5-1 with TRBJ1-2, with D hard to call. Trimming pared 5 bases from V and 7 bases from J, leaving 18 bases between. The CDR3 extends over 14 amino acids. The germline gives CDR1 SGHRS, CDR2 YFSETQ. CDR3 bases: TGCGCCAGCAGACCATTTCCTTTCGAGCCTGGCTACACCTTC. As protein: CASRPFPFEPGYTF.

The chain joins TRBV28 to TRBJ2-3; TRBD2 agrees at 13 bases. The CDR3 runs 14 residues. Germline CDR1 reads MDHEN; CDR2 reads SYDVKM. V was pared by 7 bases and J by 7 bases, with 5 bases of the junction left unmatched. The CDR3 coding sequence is TGTGCCAGCAAACTAGCGGGAGGGCTATATACGCAGTATTTT. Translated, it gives CASKLAGGLYTQYF.

The CDR3 region is CASSSDRVNQPQHF. The CDR3 DNA reads TGTGCCAGCAGCTCGGACAGGGTCAATCAGCCCCAGCATTTT. J is TRBJ1-5 and V is TRBV7-8; 8 bases are shared with TRBD1. The CDR3 runs to 14 residues. V lost 4 bases to trimming and J lost 3 bases; unmatched junction nucleotides: 2. Germline V CDR1 and CDR2: SGHVS, FQNEAQ.

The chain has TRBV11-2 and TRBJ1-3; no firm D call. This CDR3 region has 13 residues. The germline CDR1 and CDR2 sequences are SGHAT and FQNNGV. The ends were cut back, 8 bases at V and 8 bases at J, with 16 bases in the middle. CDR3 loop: CASAQALRDTIYF. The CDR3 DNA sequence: TGTGCCAGCGCCCAGGCGCTCCGTGACACCATATATTTT.

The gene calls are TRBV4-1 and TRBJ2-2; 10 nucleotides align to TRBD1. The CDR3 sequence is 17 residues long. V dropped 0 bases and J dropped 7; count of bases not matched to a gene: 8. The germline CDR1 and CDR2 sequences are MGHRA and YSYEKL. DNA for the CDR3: TGCGCCAGCAGCCAAGAGGCTCGGACAGGGGGGATCGGGGAGCTGTTTTTT. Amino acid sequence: CASSQEARTGGIGELFF.

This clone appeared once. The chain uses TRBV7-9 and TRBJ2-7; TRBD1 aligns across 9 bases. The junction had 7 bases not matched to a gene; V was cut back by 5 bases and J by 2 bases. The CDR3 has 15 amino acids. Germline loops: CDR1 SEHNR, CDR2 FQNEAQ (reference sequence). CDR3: CASSNRGQGTYEQYF. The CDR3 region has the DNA TGTGCCAGCAGCAACCGGGGACAGGGTACCTACGAGCAGTACTTC.

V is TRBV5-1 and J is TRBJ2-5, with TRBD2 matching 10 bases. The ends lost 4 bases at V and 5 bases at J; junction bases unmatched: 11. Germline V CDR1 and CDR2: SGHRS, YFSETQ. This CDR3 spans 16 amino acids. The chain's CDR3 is CASSAGTSERGETQYF. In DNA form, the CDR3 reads TGCGCCAGCAGCGCAGGGACTAGCGAGAGGGGGGAGACCCAGTACTTC.

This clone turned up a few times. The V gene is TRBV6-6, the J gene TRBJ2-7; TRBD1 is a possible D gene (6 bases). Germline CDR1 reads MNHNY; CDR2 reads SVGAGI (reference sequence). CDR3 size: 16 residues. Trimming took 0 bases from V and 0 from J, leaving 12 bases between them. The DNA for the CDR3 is TGTGCCAGCAGTTACTCACTAAACAGGGTCTCCTACGAGCAGTACTTC. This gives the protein CASSYSLNRVSYEQYF.

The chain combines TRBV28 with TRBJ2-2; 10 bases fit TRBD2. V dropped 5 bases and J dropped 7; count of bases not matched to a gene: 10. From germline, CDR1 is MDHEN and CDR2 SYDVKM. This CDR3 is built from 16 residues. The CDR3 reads CASSPLAGEEVGELFF. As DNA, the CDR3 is TGTGCCAGCAGTCCTCTAGCGGGAGAGGAAGTCGGGGAGCTGTTTTTT. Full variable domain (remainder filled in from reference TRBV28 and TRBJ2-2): DVKVTQSSRYLVKRTGEKVFLECVQDMDHENMFWYRQDPGLGLRLIYFSYDVKMKEKGDIPEGYSVSREKKERFSLILESASTNQTSMYLCASSPLAGEEVGELFFGEGSRLTVL.

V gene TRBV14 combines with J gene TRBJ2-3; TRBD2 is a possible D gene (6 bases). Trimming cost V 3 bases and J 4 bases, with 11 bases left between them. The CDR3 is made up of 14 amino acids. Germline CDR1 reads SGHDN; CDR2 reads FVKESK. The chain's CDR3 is CASSHVSGADTQYF. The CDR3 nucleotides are TGTGCCAGCAGCCACGTTTCGGGGGCAGATACGCAGTATTTT.

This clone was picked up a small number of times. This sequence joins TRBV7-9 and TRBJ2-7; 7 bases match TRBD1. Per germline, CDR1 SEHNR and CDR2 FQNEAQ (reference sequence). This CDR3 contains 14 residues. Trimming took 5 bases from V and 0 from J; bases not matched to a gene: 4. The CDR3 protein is CASSRDRDSYEQYF. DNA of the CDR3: TGTGCCAGCAGCCGAGACAGGGACTCCTACGAGCAGTACTTC.

This CDR3 is CASSVDLTGYGYTF. Here the CDR3 DNA reads TGTGCCAGCAGCGTAGATCTCACAGGCTATGGCTACACCTTC. This chain connects TRBV9 to TRBJ1-2, with D perhaps TRBD1 (5 bases). Trimming stripped 0 bases from V and 4 bases from J, with 10 bases between. Germline CDR1 and CDR2: SGDLS and YYNGEE. The CDR3 spans 14 residues.

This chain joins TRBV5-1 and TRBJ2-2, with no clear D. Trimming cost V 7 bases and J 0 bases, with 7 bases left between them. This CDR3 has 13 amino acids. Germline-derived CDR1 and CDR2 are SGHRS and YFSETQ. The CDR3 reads CASFETNTGELFF. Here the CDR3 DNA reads TGCGCCAGCTTTGAGACGAACACCGGGGAGCTGTTTTTT.

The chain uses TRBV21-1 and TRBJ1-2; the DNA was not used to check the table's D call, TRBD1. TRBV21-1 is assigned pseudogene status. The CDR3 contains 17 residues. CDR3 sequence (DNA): TGTGCCAGCAGCATCGACAGGGGGCTGTTAGTGGGCGATGGCTACACCTTC. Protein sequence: CASSIDRGLLVGDGYTF.

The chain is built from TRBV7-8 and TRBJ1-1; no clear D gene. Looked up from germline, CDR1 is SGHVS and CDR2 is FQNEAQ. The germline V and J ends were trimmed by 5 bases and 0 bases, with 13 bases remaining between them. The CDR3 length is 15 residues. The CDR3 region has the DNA TGTGCCAGCAGCCTCAGTCGACTGGTGAACACTGAAGCTTTCTTT. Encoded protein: CASSLSRLVNTEAFF.

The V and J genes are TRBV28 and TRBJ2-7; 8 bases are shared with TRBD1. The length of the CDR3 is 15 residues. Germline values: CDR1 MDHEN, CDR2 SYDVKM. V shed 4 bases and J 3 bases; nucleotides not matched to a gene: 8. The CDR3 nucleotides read TGTGCCAGCAGTTCGATGGACAGGGCCTACTACGAGCAGTACTTC. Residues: CASSSMDRAYYEQYF.

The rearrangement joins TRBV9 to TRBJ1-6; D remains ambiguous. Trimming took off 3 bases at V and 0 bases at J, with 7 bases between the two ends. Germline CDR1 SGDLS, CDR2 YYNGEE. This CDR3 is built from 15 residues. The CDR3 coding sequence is TGTGCCAGCAGCGCCCGAGGCTCCTATAATTCACCCCTCCACTTT. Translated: CASSARGSYNSPLHF.

The CDR3 DNA sequence: TGTGCCAGCAGTGCCTTCGGACAGACCTACAATGAGCAGTTCTTC. This encodes CASSAFGQTYNEQFF. The V gene is TRBV6-4, the J gene TRBJ2-1, with D possibly TRBD1 on 6 matching bases. The CDR3 is made up of 15 amino acids. Trimming cost V 4 bases and J 2 bases, with 12 bases left between them. Germline V CDR1 and CDR2: MRHNA, SNTAGT.

This CDR3 reads CASSPSRQGSGELFF. In DNA, the CDR3 is TGTGCCAGCTCACCCTCAAGACAGGGATCCGGGGAGCTGTTTTTT. The V call is TRBV18, the J call TRBJ2-2; 7 nucleotides align to TRBD1. The CDR3 covers 15 residues. V was pared by 3 bases and J by 6 bases, with 7 bases of the junction left unmatched. In germline, CDR1 is KGHSH, CDR2 LQKENI.

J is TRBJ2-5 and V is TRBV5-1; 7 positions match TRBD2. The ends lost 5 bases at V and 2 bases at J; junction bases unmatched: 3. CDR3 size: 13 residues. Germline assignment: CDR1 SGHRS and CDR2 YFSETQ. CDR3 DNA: TGCGCCAGCAGTAGGGAGGGACAAGAGACCCAGTACTTC. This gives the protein CASSREGQETQYF.

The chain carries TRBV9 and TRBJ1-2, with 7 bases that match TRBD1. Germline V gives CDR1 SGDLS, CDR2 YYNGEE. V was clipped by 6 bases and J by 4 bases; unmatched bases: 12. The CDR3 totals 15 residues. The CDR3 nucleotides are TGTGCCAGCAAAGAGGAGGGGGCGCGGGGCTATGGCTACACCTTC. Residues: CASKEEGARGYGYTF.